This T cell receptor beta chain was retrieved from a study of CD8 T cells in ankylosing spondylitis. The authors made TCR beta libraries by quantitative 5'-RACE with molecular barcodes. TCRdb re-analysed the 5' RACE reads in MiXCR, keeping a single row per CDR3 protein. The sample holds fewer than 200,000 distinct CDR3 sequences, 9.8% seen once. The CDR3 sequence is 14 residues long. The germline V gene has CDR1 MNHEY and CDR2 SMNVEV (reference sequence). V lost 6 bases, J lost 4 bases, and 12 bases lay in between. Details on this clonotype: The antigen is undetermined.

Study-wide findings and caveats: A TCR beta motif of about 8 highly homologous variants seemed to mark ankylosing spondylitis blood. Several of the motif variants were reported before in synovial fluid and blood from reactive arthritis. Reported data indicate significant enrichment of disease-linked clones within matched ankylosing spondylitis synovial fluid.

The chain links TRBV27 to TRBJ1-4, with a tentative D call TRBD1 (6 bases). This sequence originates from a female donor with ankylosing spondylitis or in good health (not recorded which). Source material: blood, either unsorted or a sorted T cell fraction (not recorded which). CDR3 bases: TGTGCCAGCAGCCCACAGGGCATTAATGAAAAACTGTTTTTT. Translating it yields CASSPQGINEKLFF.